A single sample is the source of the 8 T cell receptor beta chains below, sequenced in a study of shared clonotypes between healthy human individuals. The repertoire was sequenced with immunoSEQ multiplex PCR; TCRdb's copy has only in-frame clones and lacks some. The data hold approximately 500,000 clones, with about 95% observed a single time. Sequenced material: naive CD4+ T cells sorted from blood. The subset was: CD45RA+ positively selected. The source of these receptors is a woman in her twenties or thirties in good health.

This chain uses TRBV7-2 with TRBJ1-2, with 8 bases aligning to TRBD1. The CDR3 extends over 15 amino acids. Per the germline V gene, CDR1 is SGHTA and CDR2 is FQGNSA. V shed 0 bases and J 6 bases; nucleotides not matched to a gene: 6. The CDR3: CASSLASDRVNGYTF. The CDR3, as DNA: TGTGCCAGCAGCTTAGCATCGGACAGGGTAAATGGCTACACCTTC.

The table lists this clone with a count of one. The chain couples TRBV19 to TRBJ2-5, with a tentative D call TRBD2 (5 bases). CDR3 length: 13 residues. V was clipped by 2 bases and J by 5 bases, with 9 bases between them. Germline V CDR1 and CDR2: LNHDA, SQIVND (reference sequence). DNA for the CDR3: TGTGCCAGTAGTATAATGGAGCGGGAGACCCAGTACTTC. It yields the protein CASSIMERETQYF.

V is TRBV18 and J is TRBJ2-6; TRBD1 matches at 7 bases. V gave up 3 bases and J gave up 5 bases; unmatched junction bases: 16. Per germline, CDR1 KGHSH and CDR2 LQKENI. The CDR3 covers 19 residues. CDR3 region: CASSPVTGTDLFRANVLTF. The CDR3 nucleotides read TGTGCCAGCTCACCGGTTACCGGGACAGACCTCTTTAGGGCCAACGTCCTGACTTTC.

This chain connects TRBV25-1 to TRBJ2-3; TRBD1 matches 8 bases. J gave up 0 bases and V 2 bases, and 4 bases lay outside the gene matches. Germline V CDR1 and CDR2: MGHDK, SYGVNS. The CDR3 consists of 16 residues. The CDR3 DNA sequence: TGTGCCAGCAGTGAAGACAGGGGATGGAGCACAGATACGCAGTATTTT. Residues: CASSEDRGWSTDTQYF.

This clone was seen just once. The junction departs from germline at one end; a sequencing error may be responsible. This rearrangement joins TRBV6-1 to TRBJ2-7, with D uncertain. This CDR3 region has 14 residues. Germline V gene sequence: CDR1 MNHNS, CDR2 SASEGT. The CDR3 protein is CASSQESLSNEQYF. Written as DNA, the CDR3 is TGTGCCAGCAGCCAAGAGAGCCTCTCCAACGAGCAGTACTTC.

This chain joins TRBV28 and TRBJ2-7; TRBD2 matches 11 bases. The CDR3 loop spans 15 amino acids. The V segment lost 5 bases and the J segment 3 bases; nucleotides outside the gene matches: 6. CDR1 is MDHEN and CDR2 is SYDVKM in the germline V gene. The CDR3: CASSTGTSGFYEQYF. DNA for the CDR3: TGTGCCAGCAGTACCGGGACTAGCGGATTCTACGAGCAGTACTTC.

The chain joins TRBV4-1 to TRBJ2-5, with TRBD1 matching 9 bases. Trimming removed 1 base from V and 5 bases from J; junction bases left unmatched: 5. This CDR3 has 15 amino acids. Germline V gene data show CDR1 as MGHRA and CDR2 as YSYEKL. The CDR3 DNA sequence: TGCGCCAGCAGCCAAGCGACAGGGGGATGGGAGACCCAGTACTTC. Translating gives CASSQATGGWETQYF.

The table lists this clone with a count of one. The CDR3 DNA follows: TGTGCCATCAGGTCGGGGGGGCGAATGAACACTGAAGCTTTCTTT. Amino acid sequence: CAIRSGGRMNTEAFF. This rearrangement joins TRBV10-3 to TRBJ1-1; D is possibly TRBD1 (6 bases). CDR1 ENHRY and CDR2 SYGVKD come from the germline V gene. V lost 6 bases, J lost 0 bases, and 14 bases lay in between. The CDR3 spans 15 residues.